The 22 T cell receptor beta chains below all came from one sample that was sequenced in a study of technical replicates of blood from several donors. TCRdb keeps only in-frame clones here, not all; method: immunoSEQ multiplex PCR. The data hold more than 15,000 clones, with about 86% observed a single time. The specimen sequenced was PBMCs. Every receptor here comes from a human donor in good health.

This clone was recorded only once. This chain connects TRBV11-2 to TRBJ2-1; weak D call: TRBD1 (5 bases). Trimming pared 1 base from V and 8 bases from J, leaving 12 bases between. The germline V gene encodes CDR1 SGHAT and CDR2 FQNNGV. The CDR3 sequence is 14 residues long. CDR3 DNA sequence: TGTGCCAGCAGCTTAGTGTGGATAGGGGATGAGCAGTTCTTC. Translation: CASSLVWIGDEQFF.

The chain uses TRBV21-1 and TRBJ2-7; TRBD1, as called in the table, went unchecked against the DNA. TRBV21-1 is a pseudogene locus. The CDR3 contains 13 residues. The CDR3 bases are TGTGCCAGCAGCAAATCGACAGGCTACGAGCAGTACTTC. Amino acid sequence: CASSKSTGYEQYF.

The gene calls are TRBV25-1 and TRBJ2-5; TRBD2 is a possible D gene (5 bases). This CDR3 region has 16 residues. V lost 2 bases and J lost 2, with 15 bases in between. Germline CDR1 MGHDK, CDR2 SYGVNS. The CDR3 is CASSEGLSGLQETQYF. CDR3 DNA: TGTGCCAGCAGTGAAGGACTCTCGGGATTGCAAGAGACCCAGTACTTC.

This clone was picked up one time. This chain uses TRBV18 with TRBJ1-1; 7 bases agree with TRBD1. The CDR3 has 16 residues. Per the germline V gene, CDR1 is KGHSH and CDR2 is LQKENI. The V and J ends lost 2 bases and 1 base, in that order; junction bases with no gene match: 7. CDR3 sequence: CASSPGQAVGNTEAFF. The CDR3 DNA is TGTGCCAGCTCACCAGGACAGGCTGTGGGGAACACTGAAGCTTTCTTT. The whole variable domain, remainder taken from reference TRBV18 and TRBJ1-1, is NAGVMQNPRHLVRRRGQEARLRCSPMKGHSHVYWYRQLPEEGLKFMVYLQKENIIDESGMPKERFSAEFPKEGPSILRIQQVVRGDSAAYFCASSPGQAVGNTEAFFGQGTRLTVV.

The rearrangement links TRBV11-2 to TRBJ2-6; D uncertain. Trimming took off 3 bases at V and 0 bases at J, with 3 bases between the two ends. CDR1 and CDR2 from the germline V gene are SGHAT and FQNNGV. The CDR3 consists of 14 residues. The DNA for the CDR3 is TGTGCCAGCAGCTTGAGCTCTGGGGCCAACGTCCTGACTTTC. It specifies CASSLSSGANVLTF.

The CDR3 here is CASSLGRVGEQFF. In nucleotides, the CDR3 is TGTGCCAGCAGCTTAGGCAGGGTCGGTGAGCAGTTCTTC. The rearrangement links TRBV11-2 to TRBJ2-1; D is perhaps TRBD1 (5 bases). Germline CDR1 and CDR2: SGHAT and FQNNGV. Trimming removed 1 base from V and 9 bases from J, with 10 bases in between. CDR3 length: 13 amino acids.

This clone was found a few times. V and J are TRBV5-1 and TRBJ1-1; TRBD1 matches at 7 bases. V lost 0 bases and J lost 3; bases outside the gene matches: 8. The CDR3 length is 16 residues. Germline CDR1 is SGHRS and CDR2 is YFSETQ. CDR3: CASSLDGRGKDTEAFF. The CDR3 DNA sequence: TGCGCCAGCAGCTTGGATGGCAGGGGGAAGGACACTGAAGCTTTCTTT.

The gene calls are TRBV18 and TRBJ2-2; D possibly corresponds to TRBD1 (5 bases). Germline V gene data show CDR1 as KGHSH and CDR2 as LQKENI. V was cut by 6 bases and J by 2 bases, with 7 bases left in between. This CDR3 spans 13 amino acids. The chain's CDR3 is CASSQGNTGELFF. The CDR3 DNA follows: TGTGCCAGCTCGCAGGGAAACACCGGGGAGCTGTTTTTT. The whole variable domain, remainder taken from reference TRBV18 and TRBJ2-2, is NAGVMQNPRHLVRRRGQEARLRCSPMKGHSHVYWYRQLPEEGLKFMVYLQKENIIDESGMPKERFSAEFPKEGPSILRIQQVVRGDSAAYFCASSQGNTGELFFGEGSRLTVL.

This clone appeared a single time. CDR3 sequence: CASSRDRGLDQPQHF. For the CDR3, the DNA is TGTGCCAGTAGTAGGGACAGGGGGCTCGATCAGCCCCAGCATTTT. The chain combines TRBV19 with TRBJ1-5; 12 bases map to TRBD1. The CDR3 runs to 15 residues. Germline V gives CDR1 LNHDA, CDR2 SQIVND (reference sequence). Trimming removed 4 bases from V and 5 bases from J; junction bases left unmatched: 3. Together with reference TRBV19 and TRBJ1-5, the CDR3 gives the full variable domain: DGGITQSPKYLFRKEGQNVTLSCEQNLNHDAMYWYRQDPGQGLRLIYYSQIVNDFQKGDIAEGYSVSREKKESFPLTVTSAQKNPTAFYLCASSRDRGLDQPQHFGDGTRLSIL.

The genes are TRBV2 and TRBJ1-2; TRBD1 matches 7 bases. The CDR3 is made up of 15 amino acids. Trimming removed 1 base from V and 0 bases from J; junction bases left unmatched: 2. The germline V gene encodes CDR1 SNHLY and CDR2 FYNNEI. In DNA form, the CDR3 reads TGTGCCAGCAGTGAAGGGGGGACAGCTAACTATGGCTACACCTTC. Residues: CASSEGGTANYGYTF.

The gene calls are TRBV7-8 and TRBJ2-7; possibly TRBD2 for D (6 bases). Germline CDR1 and CDR2: SGHVS and FQNEAQ. Trimming cost V 6 bases and J 6 bases, with 21 bases left between them. The CDR3 is made up of 15 amino acids. The CDR3 here is CASRLSTGVGLEQYF. The CDR3 DNA is TGTGCCAGCAGGCTAAGCACGGGGGTAGGTCTCGAGCAGTACTTC.

The chain employs TRBV19 and TRBJ1-2; D is ambiguous. V lost 3 bases and J lost 0, with 23 bases in between. The CDR3 spans 19 residues. The germline gives CDR1 LNHDA, CDR2 SQIVND (reference sequence). The chain's CDR3 is CASSMRHRQPQRANYGYTF. As DNA, the CDR3 is TGTGCCAGTAGTATGAGACATCGTCAACCACAGAGAGCTAACTATGGCTACACCTTC.

The chain combines TRBV7-9 with TRBJ1-5, with D possibly TRBD1 on 6 matching bases. CDR3 length: 17 amino acids. V gave up 5 bases and J gave up 2 bases, with 19 bases separating them. CDR1 and CDR2 (germline): SEHNR, FQNEAQ (reference sequence). This chain's CDR3 is CASSAQGLGDGNQPQHF. CDR3 DNA: TGTGCCAGCAGCGCACAGGGTTTAGGAGATGGCAATCAGCCCCAGCATTTT.

The rearrangement uses TRBV5-1 and TRBJ2-5, with 15 nucleotides matching TRBD2. The CDR3 sequence is 17 residues long. The ends lost 1 base at V and 2 bases at J; junction bases unmatched: 3. The V gene's germline CDR1 is SGHRS and CDR2 YFSETQ. CDR3 in amino acids: CASSLMGLAGGQETQYF. In DNA, the CDR3 is TGCGCCAGCAGCTTGATGGGACTAGCGGGAGGACAAGAGACCCAGTACTTC.

This chain links TRBV11-3 with TRBJ2-3, with 10 nucleotides matching TRBD2. The ends lost 1 base at V and 1 base at J; junction bases unmatched: 2. CDR1 is SGHNT, CDR2 YENEEA, per germline. CDR3 length: 16 residues. The CDR3 DNA follows: TGTGCCAGCAGCTTAGGTCTAGCGGGAGGCACAGATACGCAGTATTTT. Amino acid sequence: CASSLGLAGGTDTQYF.

The rearrangement links TRBV5-1 to TRBJ2-3, with D perhaps TRBD1 (5 bases). CDR1 is SGHRS and CDR2 is YFSETQ in the germline V gene. This CDR3 has 18 residues. V dropped 0 bases and J dropped 8 bases, with 25 bases sitting between them. The chain's CDR3 is CASSLEGVSGRAGVTQYF. DNA for the CDR3: TGCGCCAGCAGCTTGGAAGGGGTCAGTGGCAGGGCAGGAGTTACGCAGTATTTT.

The table lists this clone with a few counts. This chain uses TRBV6-1 with TRBJ2-6; D unresolved. Germline V gives CDR1 MNHNS, CDR2 SASEGT. Trimming took 0 bases from V and 0 from J, leaving 3 bases between them. The CDR3 extends over 15 amino acids. The CDR3 region has the DNA TGTGCCAGCAGTGAAGCCAGCTCTGGGGCCAACGTCCTGACTTTC. Encoded protein: CASSEASSGANVLTF.

To note about this clone: The CDR3 does not close with the conserved phenylalanine or tryptophan, likely indicating a read error. The DNA is left out, because the CDR3 cannot be placed on it with certainty; the CDR3 is given as TCRdb lists it. V and J are TRBV7-9 and TRBJ2-3; the table's D call of TRBD2 was not tested on the DNA. The CDR3 adds up to 14 amino acids, both ends counted. Germline V gene sequence: CDR1 SEHNR, CDR2 FQNEAQ (reference sequence). The CDR3 region is CASSFRRPIGVGRE.

The chain links TRBV2 to TRBJ1-4; D not certain. CDR1 and CDR2 (germline): SNHLY, FYNNEI. V was trimmed by 2 bases and J by 0 bases, leaving 10 bases between them. This CDR3 is 16 amino acids long. The CDR3 nucleotides are TGTGCCAGCAGTGAACTAGCGGGATCAACTAATGAAAAACTGTTTTTT. Translation gives CASSELAGSTNEKLFF.

The V and J genes are TRBV19 and TRBJ2-2; 8 bases align to TRBD2. The CDR3 runs to 12 residues. V was clipped by 9 bases and J by 7 bases; unmatched bases: 4. Looked up from germline, CDR1 is LNHDA and CDR2 is SQIVND (reference sequence). The CDR3 sequence: CASHGGGGELFF. The CDR3 DNA follows: TGTGCCAGCCACGGGGGGGGCGGGGAGCTGTTTTTT.

V is TRBV19 and J is TRBJ2-2, with 16 positions matching TRBD2. Unmatched junction bases numbered 4, after V lost 7 bases and J lost 5 bases. Germline assignment: CDR1 LNHDA and CDR2 SQIVND (reference sequence). The CDR3 loop spans 16 amino acids. CDR3 DNA sequence: TGTGCCAGTACCGGGGGACTAGCGGGAGGGACCGGGGAGCTGTTTTTT. Encoded protein: CASTGGLAGGTGELFF.

The gene calls are TRBV12-5 and TRBJ2-5; 8 nucleotides match TRBD2. V was pared by 3 bases and J by 2 bases, with 8 bases of the junction left unmatched. This CDR3 is built from 16 residues. From germline, CDR1 is LGHNT and CDR2 FRNRAP. CDR3 in amino acids: CASGLTSGKIQETQYF. The CDR3 DNA sequence: TGTGCTAGTGGTTTAACTAGCGGAAAGATTCAAGAGACCCAGTACTTC. Filled out from reference TRBV12-5 and TRBJ2-5, the complete variable domain reads DARVTQTPRHKVTEMGQEVTMRCQPILGHNTVFWYRQTMMQGLELLAYFRNRAPLDDSGMPKDRFSAEMPDATLATLKIQPSEPRDSAVYFCASGLTSGKIQETQYFGPGTRLLVL.